There are a few counts of the clone carrying this T cell receptor (beta chain). Its target is unknown. The data belong to a study of response to subunit inactivated influenza vaccine. Study results and caveats: The authors proposed limited new T cell recruitment per seasonal influenza vaccination.

TCRdb reanalysed the RT-PCR reads using MiXCR and keeps one entry per CDR3 protein. The sample carries a few hundred thousand distinct CDR3 sequences, just over 20% recorded once. V was cut by 2 bases and J by 8 bases, with 12 bases left in between. The CDR3 sequence is 13 residues long. Per germline, CDR1 LNHDA and CDR2 SQIVND (reference sequence). The receptor was isolated from a man aged 45 to 75 who received an inactivated influenza vaccine. The material was PBMCs from blood, obtained approximately 20 months after vaccination. V is TRBV19 and J is TRBJ1-2; D not resolved. CDR3 nucleotide sequence: TGTGCCAGTAGTATACGGCAGGACCAGGGCTACACCTTC. Translating gives CASSIRQDQGYTF.